Following are 15 T cell receptor beta chains from one sample sequenced in a study of technical replicates of blood from a handful of donors. The protocol was immunoSEQ multiplex PCR, while the TCRdb copy is restricted to in-frame clones and leaves out a portion. The table has 75,000 to 95,000 clones, 90% to 96% seen once. Input material: T cells isolated from PBMCs. The receptors were gathered from a human donor in good health.

The chain recombines TRBV11-3 with TRBJ2-7; 7 nucleotides agree with TRBD2. Trimming at V came to 1 base and at J to 5 bases, leaving 5 bases not matched to a gene. The CDR3 consists of 14 residues. Germline CDR1 SGHNT, CDR2 YENEEA. CDR3 protein: CASSLGGGPDEQYF. CDR3 in DNA: TGTGCCAGCAGCTTAGGGGGAGGGCCGGACGAGCAGTACTTC.

This chain links TRBV7-9 with TRBJ2-7, with 8 bases that match TRBD2. After removal of 5 bases from V and 2 bases from J, the junction contained 17 bases not matched to a gene. The CDR3 covers 18 residues. Germline loops: CDR1 SEHNR, CDR2 FQNEAQ (reference sequence). This CDR3 reads CASSPLGGTSGNAYEQYF. The CDR3 nucleotides are TGTGCCAGCAGCCCTCTAGGGGGTACTAGCGGTAACGCCTACGAGCAGTACTTC.

The V call is TRBV9, the J call TRBJ1-2; TRBD1 is a possible D gene (6 bases). This CDR3 has 14 residues. V gave up 7 bases and J gave up 4 bases, with 17 bases separating them. Germline assignment: CDR1 SGDLS and CDR2 YYNGEE. For the CDR3, the DNA is TGTGCCAGCTCCGATGGACAGATTTTCTATGGCTACACCTTC. Residues: CASSDGQIFYGYTF.

The chain uses TRBV5-1 and TRBJ1-2; 8 nucleotides agree with TRBD1. In germline, CDR1 is SGHRS, CDR2 YFSETQ. The V gene end was trimmed by 4 bases and the J gene end by 6 bases; junction bases not matched to a gene: 5. The CDR3 sequence is 13 residues long. The CDR3 coding sequence is TGCGCCAGCAGCGCCAGGACAGGGAATGGCTACACCTTC. Translated: CASSARTGNGYTF.

This clone was detected only once. The V gene is TRBV19, the J gene TRBJ2-3; 8 nucleotides line up with TRBD2. V gave up 4 bases and J gave up 6 bases; unmatched junction bases: 6. Germline assignment: CDR1 LNHDA and CDR2 SQIVND (reference sequence). The CDR3 covers 14 residues. CDR3 residues: CASSKTGGGDTQYF. The CDR3 DNA reads as TGTGCCAGTAGTAAAACGGGAGGGGGGGATACGCAGTATTTT.

The chain recombines TRBV7-2 with TRBJ2-3; 7 nucleotides match TRBD2. Germline lookup yields CDR1 SGHTA and CDR2 FQGNSA. The CDR3 has 12 residues. The ends lost 6 bases at V and 8 bases at J; junction bases unmatched: 5. CDR3 protein: CASSYLAATQYF. Written as DNA, the CDR3 is TGTGCCAGCAGTTACCTAGCGGCTACGCAGTATTTT. The variable domain in full, with the rest retrieved from reference TRBV7-2 and TRBJ2-3, is GAGVSQSPSNKVTEKGKDVELRCDPISGHTALYWYRQSLGQGLEFLIYFQGNSAPDKSGLPSDRFSAERTGGSVSTLTIQRTQQEDSAVYLCASSYLAATQYFGPGTRLTVL.

The chain joins TRBV5-4 to TRBJ1-1, with D perhaps TRBD1 (5 bases). V was trimmed by 7 bases and J by 5 bases, leaving 15 bases between them. The germline V gene encodes CDR1 SGHNT and CDR2 YYREEE (reference sequence). The CDR3 extends over 13 amino acids. CDR3 sequence reads: CASSGLGDTEAFF. CDR3 nucleotides: TGTGCCAGCTCCGGGTTAGGGGATACTGAAGCTTTCTTT.

CDR3 nucleotide sequence: TGCAGCGTTGAAGTGACAGGGGCCTATGGCTACACCTTC. Amino acids: CSVEVTGAYGYTF. V is TRBV29-1 and J is TRBJ1-2; 8 bases are a match to TRBD1. Germline V gives CDR1 SQVTM, CDR2 ANQGSEA. The ends lost 1 base at V and 4 bases at J; junction bases unmatched: 2. The CDR3 length is 13 residues.

V gene TRBV19 combines with J gene TRBJ2-7; no definite D call. There are 12 residues in the CDR3. The V gene's germline CDR1 is LNHDA and CDR2 SQIVND (reference sequence). V was shortened by 4 bases and J by 2 bases, with 6 bases between the two germline ends. The CDR3 DNA reads as TGTGCCAGTAGTAAAGGAGCCTACGAGCAGTACTTC. Protein: CASSKGAYEQYF.

The rearrangement joins TRBV7-2 to TRBJ2-7, with 8 positions matching TRBD1. The CDR3 covers 14 residues. Germline assignment: CDR1 SGHTA and CDR2 FQGNSA. Germline trimming cut 5 bases from V and 6 bases from J; bases unmatched to any gene: 9. The CDR3 loop reads CASSGQGAWSEQYF. Written as DNA, the CDR3 is TGTGCCAGCAGCGGTCAGGGGGCCTGGAGCGAGCAGTACTTC.

This chain connects TRBV12-5 to TRBJ2-3; a weak D match, TRBD1 (5 bases). The CDR3 totals 13 residues. The ends were cut back, 4 bases at V and 1 base at J, with 6 bases in the middle. The germline CDR1 and CDR2 sequences are LGHNT and FRNRAP. The CDR3 is CASGSTGTDTQYF. The CDR3 region has the DNA TGTGCTAGTGGTTCGACAGGCACAGATACGCAGTATTTT.

The chain combines TRBV7-9 with TRBJ1-5, with 9 positions matching TRBD1. CDR1 SEHNR and CDR2 FQNEAQ come from the germline V gene (reference sequence). The V and J ends lost 5 bases and 3 bases, in that order; junction bases with no gene match: 8. The CDR3 contains 16 residues. The CDR3 reads CASSPWTGVNNQPQHF. DNA for the CDR3: TGTGCCAGCAGCCCATGGACAGGGGTTAACAATCAGCCCCAGCATTTT.

This chain links TRBV5-1 with TRBJ2-5, with TRBD1 identical over 10 bases. Germline CDR1 is SGHRS and CDR2 is YFSETQ. CDR3 length: 15 residues. The V gene end was trimmed by 2 bases and the J gene end by 6 bases; junction bases not matched to a gene: 7. This chain's CDR3 is CASSFGQGEIKTQYF. The DNA of the CDR3 is TGCGCCAGCAGCTTCGGACAGGGGGAGATAAAGACCCAGTACTTC.

CDR3 in amino acids: CASSQDLGREGEDEQYF. The CDR3 nucleotides read TGTGCCAGCAGCCAAGATCTTGGGCGGGAAGGAGAGGACGAGCAGTACTTC. The V and J genes are TRBV14 and TRBJ2-7; D is perhaps TRBD2 (6 bases). The CDR3 length is 17 residues. Germline CDR1 reads SGHDN; CDR2 reads FVKESK. V was cut by 0 bases and J by 5 bases, with 20 bases left in between.

J is TRBJ1-5 and V is TRBV7-6; D uncertain. Germline-derived CDR1 and CDR2 are SGHVS and FNYEAQ. The V gene lost 3 bases and the J gene lost 6 bases, with 15 bases spanning the gap. The CDR3 runs to 15 residues. The CDR3 spells CASSLMPVEGQPQHF. The CDR3, as DNA: TGTGCCAGCAGCTTGATGCCAGTGGAGGGTCAGCCCCAGCATTTT.